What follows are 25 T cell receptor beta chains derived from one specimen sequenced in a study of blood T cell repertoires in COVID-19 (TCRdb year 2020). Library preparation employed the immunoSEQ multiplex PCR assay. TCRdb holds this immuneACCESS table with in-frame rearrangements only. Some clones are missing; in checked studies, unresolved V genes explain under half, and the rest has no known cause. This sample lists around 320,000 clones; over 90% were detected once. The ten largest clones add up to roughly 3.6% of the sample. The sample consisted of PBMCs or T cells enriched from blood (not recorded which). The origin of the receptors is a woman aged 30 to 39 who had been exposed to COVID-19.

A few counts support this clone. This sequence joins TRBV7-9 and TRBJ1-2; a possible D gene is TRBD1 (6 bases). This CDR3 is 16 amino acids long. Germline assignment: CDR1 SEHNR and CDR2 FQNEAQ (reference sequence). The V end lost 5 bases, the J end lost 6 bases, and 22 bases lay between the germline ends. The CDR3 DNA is TGTGCCAGCAGCCCTTTTGGGGGCGGACCTTTCGATGGCTACACCTTC. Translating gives CASSPFGGGPFDGYTF.

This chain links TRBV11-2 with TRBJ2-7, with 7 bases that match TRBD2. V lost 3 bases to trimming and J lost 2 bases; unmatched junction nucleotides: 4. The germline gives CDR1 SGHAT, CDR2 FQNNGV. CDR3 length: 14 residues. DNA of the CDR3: TGTGCCAGCAGCTTGGGGGGGATTCCCTACGAGCAGTACTTC. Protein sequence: CASSLGGIPYEQYF. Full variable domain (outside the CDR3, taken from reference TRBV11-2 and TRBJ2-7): EAGVAQSPRYKIIEKRQSVAFWCNPISGHATLYWYQQILGQGPKLLIQFQNNGVVDDSQLPKDRFSAERLKGVDSTLKIQPAKLEDSAVYLCASSLGGIPYEQYFGPGTRLTVT.

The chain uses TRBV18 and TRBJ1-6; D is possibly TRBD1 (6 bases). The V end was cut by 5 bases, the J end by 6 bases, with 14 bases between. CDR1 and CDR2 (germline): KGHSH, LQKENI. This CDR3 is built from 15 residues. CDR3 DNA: TGTGCCAGCTCATCGGCGGGGGGCGGTAATTCACCCCTCCACTTT. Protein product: CASSSAGGGNSPLHF. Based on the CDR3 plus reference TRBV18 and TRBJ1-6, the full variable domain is NAGVMQNPRHLVRRRGQEARLRCSPMKGHSHVYWYRQLPEEGLKFMVYLQKENIIDESGMPKERFSAEFPKEGPSILRIQQVVRGDSAAYFCASSSAGGGNSPLHFGNGTRLTVT.

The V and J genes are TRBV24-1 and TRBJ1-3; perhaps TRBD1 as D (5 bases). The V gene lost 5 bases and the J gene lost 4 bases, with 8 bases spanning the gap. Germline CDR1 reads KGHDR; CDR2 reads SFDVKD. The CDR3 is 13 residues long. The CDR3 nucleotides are TGTGCCACCAGTGGGGGCGCAGGAAACACCATATATTTT. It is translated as CATSGGAGNTIYF.

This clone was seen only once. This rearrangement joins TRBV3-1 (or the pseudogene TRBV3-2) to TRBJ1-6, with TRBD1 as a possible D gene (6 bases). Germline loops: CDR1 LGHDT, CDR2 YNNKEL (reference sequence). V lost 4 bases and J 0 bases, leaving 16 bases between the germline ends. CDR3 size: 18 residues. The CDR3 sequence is CASSPPYTGSSYNSPLHF. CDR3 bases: TGTGCCAGCAGCCCCCCCTACACAGGGAGCTCCTATAATTCACCCCTCCACTTT.

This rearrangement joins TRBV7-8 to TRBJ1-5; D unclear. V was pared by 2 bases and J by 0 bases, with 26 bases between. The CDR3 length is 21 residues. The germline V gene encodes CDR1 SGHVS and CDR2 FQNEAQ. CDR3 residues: CASSLFPRYGRVDRSNQPQHF. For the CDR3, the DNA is TGTGCCAGCAGCTTATTTCCCCGGTACGGGAGGGTGGACCGTAGCAATCAGCCCCAGCATTTT.

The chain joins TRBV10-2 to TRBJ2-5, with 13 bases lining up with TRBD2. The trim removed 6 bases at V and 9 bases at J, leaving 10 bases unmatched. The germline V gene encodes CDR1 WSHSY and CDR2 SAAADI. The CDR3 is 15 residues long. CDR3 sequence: CASSPRLAGGRAQYF. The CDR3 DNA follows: TGCGCCAGCAGCCCACGACTAGCGGGGGGACGGGCCCAGTACTTC.

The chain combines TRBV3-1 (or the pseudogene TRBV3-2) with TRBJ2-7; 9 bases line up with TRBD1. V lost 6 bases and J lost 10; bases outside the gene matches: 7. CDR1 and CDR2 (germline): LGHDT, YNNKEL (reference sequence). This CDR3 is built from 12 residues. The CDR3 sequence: CASSFGTGQQYF. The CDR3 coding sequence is TGTGCCAGCAGTTTCGGGACAGGGCAACAGTACTTC.

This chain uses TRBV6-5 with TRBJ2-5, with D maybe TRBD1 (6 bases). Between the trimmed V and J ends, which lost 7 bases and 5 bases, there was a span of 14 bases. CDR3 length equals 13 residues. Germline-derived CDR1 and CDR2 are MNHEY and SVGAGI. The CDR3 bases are TGTGCCAGCAAGTCCAGGGGATTCGAGACCCAGTACTTC. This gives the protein CASKSRGFETQYF.

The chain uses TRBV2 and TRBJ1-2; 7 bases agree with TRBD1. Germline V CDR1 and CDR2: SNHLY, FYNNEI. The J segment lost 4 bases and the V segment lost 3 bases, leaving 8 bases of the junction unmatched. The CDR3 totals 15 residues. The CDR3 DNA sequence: TGTGCCAGCAGTGATCCGGTCGGGACAGTCTATGGCTACACCTTC. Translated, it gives CASSDPVGTVYGYTF. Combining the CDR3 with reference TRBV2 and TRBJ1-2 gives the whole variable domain EPEVTQTPSHQVTQMGQEVILRCVPISNHLYFYWYRQILGQKVEFLVSFYNNEISEKSEIFDDQFSVERPDGSNFTLKIRSTKLEDSAMYFCASSDPVGTVYGYTFGSGTRLTVV.

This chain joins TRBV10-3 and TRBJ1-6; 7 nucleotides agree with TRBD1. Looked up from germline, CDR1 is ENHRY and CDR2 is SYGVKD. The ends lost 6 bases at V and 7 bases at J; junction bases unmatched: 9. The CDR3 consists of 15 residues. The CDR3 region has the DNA TGTGCCATCAGGGAGGCAGGGGGAGTGAATTCACCCCTCCACTTT. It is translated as CAIREAGGVNSPLHF.

The CDR3, as DNA: TGCGCCAGCAGACTAGACCAAACCCGTAAGGTTGCAACTAATGAAAAACTGTTTTTT. Translating gives CASRLDQTRKVATNEKLFF. This chain joins TRBV5-1 and TRBJ1-4; D gene ambiguous. V lost 5 bases to trimming and J lost 0 bases, with 23 bases between them. Per the germline V gene, CDR1 is SGHRS and CDR2 is YFSETQ. The CDR3 is 19 residues long.

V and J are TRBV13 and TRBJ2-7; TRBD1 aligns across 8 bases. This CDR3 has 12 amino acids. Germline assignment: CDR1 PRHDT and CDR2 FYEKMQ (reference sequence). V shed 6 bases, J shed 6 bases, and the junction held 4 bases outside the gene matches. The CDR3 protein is CASRATGVEQYF. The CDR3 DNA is TGTGCCAGCAGGGCGACAGGGGTCGAGCAGTACTTC.

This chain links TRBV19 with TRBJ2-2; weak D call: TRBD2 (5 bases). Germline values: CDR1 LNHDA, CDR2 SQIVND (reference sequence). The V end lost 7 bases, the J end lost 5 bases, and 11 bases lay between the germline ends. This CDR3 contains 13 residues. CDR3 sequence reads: CASTDFPTGELFF. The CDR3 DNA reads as TGTGCCAGTACGGACTTTCCAACCGGGGAGCTGTTTTTT. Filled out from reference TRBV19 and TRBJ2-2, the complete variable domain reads DGGITQSPKYLFRKEGQNVTLSCEQNLNHDAMYWYRQDPGQGLRLIYYSQIVNDFQKGDIAEGYSVSREKKESFPLTVTSAQKNPTAFYLCASTDFPTGELFFGEGSRLTVL.

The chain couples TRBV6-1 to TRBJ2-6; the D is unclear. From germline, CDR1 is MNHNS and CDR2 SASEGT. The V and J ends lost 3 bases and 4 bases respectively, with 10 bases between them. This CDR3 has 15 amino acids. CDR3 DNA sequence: TGTGCCAGCAGTGACCTGGCAACCGGGGCCAACGTCCTGACTTTC. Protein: CASSDLATGANVLTF.

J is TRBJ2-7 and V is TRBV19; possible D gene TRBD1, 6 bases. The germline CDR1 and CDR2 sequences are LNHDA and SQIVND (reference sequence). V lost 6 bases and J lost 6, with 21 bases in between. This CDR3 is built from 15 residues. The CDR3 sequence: CASSHTTGFLGEQYF. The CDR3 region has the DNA TGTGCCAGTAGCCATACCACAGGGTTCCTCGGCGAGCAGTACTTC.

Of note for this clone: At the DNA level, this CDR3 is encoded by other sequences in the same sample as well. CDR3 sequence (DNA): TGTGCCAGCTCACCCGGGACAGGGGGATCACCCCTCCACTTT. Encoded protein: CASSPGTGGSPLHF. The gene calls are TRBV18 and TRBJ1-6; 11 bases are a match to TRBD1. The V gene's germline CDR1 is KGHSH and CDR2 LQKENI. Trimming at V came to 3 bases and at J to 10 bases, leaving 2 bases not matched to a gene. This CDR3 has 14 amino acids.

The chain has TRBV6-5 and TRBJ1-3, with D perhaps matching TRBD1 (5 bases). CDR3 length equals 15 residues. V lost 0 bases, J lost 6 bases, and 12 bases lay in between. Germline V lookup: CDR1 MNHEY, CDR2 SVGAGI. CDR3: CASSYSGRDENTIYF. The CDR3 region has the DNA TGTGCCAGCAGTTACTCCGGCAGGGATGAAAACACCATATATTTT.

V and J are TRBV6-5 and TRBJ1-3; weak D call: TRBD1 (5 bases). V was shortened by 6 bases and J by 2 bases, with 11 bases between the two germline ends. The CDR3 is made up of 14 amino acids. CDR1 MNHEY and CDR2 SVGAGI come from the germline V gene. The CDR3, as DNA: TGTGCCAGCAGCCGGGGGGGGGCTGGAAACACCATATATTTT. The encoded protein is CASSRGGAGNTIYF.

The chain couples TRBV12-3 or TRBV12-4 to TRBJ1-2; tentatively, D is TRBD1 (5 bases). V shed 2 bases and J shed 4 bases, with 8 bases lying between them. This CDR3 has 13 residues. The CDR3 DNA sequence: TGTGCCAGCAGTTTACAGGGACTCTATGGCTACACCTTC. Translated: CASSLQGLYGYTF.

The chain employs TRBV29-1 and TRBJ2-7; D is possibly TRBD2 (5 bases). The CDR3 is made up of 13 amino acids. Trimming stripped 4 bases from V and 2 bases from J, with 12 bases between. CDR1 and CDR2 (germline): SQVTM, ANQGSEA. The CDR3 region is CSVGESAAYEQYF. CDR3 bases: TGCAGCGTTGGGGAGTCCGCCGCCTACGAGCAGTACTTC.

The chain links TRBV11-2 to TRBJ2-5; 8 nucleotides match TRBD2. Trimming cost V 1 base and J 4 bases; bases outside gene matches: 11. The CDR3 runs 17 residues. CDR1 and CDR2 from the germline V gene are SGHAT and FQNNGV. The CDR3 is CASSLGWRGAGRETQYF. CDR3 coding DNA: TGTGCCAGCAGCTTAGGTTGGCGGGGGGCCGGTAGAGAGACCCAGTACTTC. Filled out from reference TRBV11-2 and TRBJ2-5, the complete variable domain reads EAGVAQSPRYKIIEKRQSVAFWCNPISGHATLYWYQQILGQGPKLLIQFQNNGVVDDSQLPKDRFSAERLKGVDSTLKIQPAKLEDSAVYLCASSLGWRGAGRETQYFGPGTRLLVL.

The CDR3 loop reads CATRRGSNTEAFF. The CDR3 bases are TGTGCCACCCGACGAGGGTCGAACACTGAAGCTTTCTTT. The V call is TRBV6-5, the J call TRBJ1-1, with D hard to call. Germline V gives CDR1 MNHEY, CDR2 SVGAGI. Trimming cost V 10 bases and J 1 base, with 13 bases left between them. CDR3 size: 13 residues.

CDR3 bases: TGTGCCAGTAGTATTCGGGGAAGCTATAATTCACCCCTCCACTTT. This sequence encodes CASSIRGSYNSPLHF. The V call is TRBV19, the J call TRBJ1-6, with D unclear. Germline CDR1 reads LNHDA; CDR2 reads SQIVND (reference sequence). The CDR3 loop spans 15 amino acids. The ends were cut back, 3 bases at V and 3 bases at J, with 9 bases in the middle. Together with reference TRBV19 and TRBJ1-6, the CDR3 gives the full variable domain: DGGITQSPKYLFRKEGQNVTLSCEQNLNHDAMYWYRQDPGQGLRLIYYSQIVNDFQKGDIAEGYSVSREKKESFPLTVTSAQKNPTAFYLCASSIRGSYNSPLHFGNGTRLTVT.

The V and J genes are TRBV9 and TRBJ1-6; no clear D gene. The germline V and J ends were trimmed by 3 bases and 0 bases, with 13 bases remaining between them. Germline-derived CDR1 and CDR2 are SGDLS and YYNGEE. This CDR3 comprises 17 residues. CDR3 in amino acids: CASSAPGGSSYNSPLHF. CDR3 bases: TGTGCCAGCAGCGCACCCGGAGGGAGCTCCTATAATTCACCCCTCCACTTT.